These 32 T cell receptor beta chains were all obtained from the same sample, sequenced in a study of T-cell memory formation after mild COVID-19. TCRdb reanalysed the 5' RACE reads using MiXCR and keeps one entry per CDR3 protein. The sample yields some 82,000 distinct CDR3 sequences, roughly 13% seen once. Source material: PBMCs or a T cell subset sorted from them (not recorded which). The receptors were gathered from a man aged 18 to 29 who had mild COVID-19 (a few samples of this study predate the infection). Cell type and time point are not known.

This clonotype was recorded a few times. The genes are TRBV6-2 or TRBV6-3 and TRBJ1-1; 7 nucleotides agree with TRBD1. Per germline, CDR1 MNHEY and CDR2 SVGEGT. The CDR3 is 13 residues long. V shed 8 bases, J shed 5 bases, and the junction held 8 bases outside the gene matches. In DNA form, the CDR3 reads TGTGCCAGCGGTAGGGGGCGAGTGACTGAAGCTTTCTTT. Residues: CASGRGRVTEAFF.

This chain links TRBV9 with TRBJ2-1, with a tentative D call TRBD2 (6 bases). Germline V gene sequence: CDR1 SGDLS, CDR2 YYNGEE. Trimming shortened V by 0 bases and J by 2 bases, and 9 bases separated the two germline ends. The length of the CDR3 is 15 residues. The CDR3 sequence is CASSVELATYNEQFF. CDR3 bases: TGTGCCAGCAGCGTAGAACTAGCTACCTACAATGAGCAGTTCTTC.

V is TRBV5-5 and J is TRBJ1-6; no reliable D call. The CDR3 runs 18 residues. Trimming removed 2 bases from V and 0 bases from J, with 15 bases in between. The germline V gene encodes CDR1 SGHKS and CDR2 YYEKEE (reference sequence). This CDR3 is CASSFRADESSYNSPLHF. In DNA form, the CDR3 reads TGTGCCAGCAGCTTTAGGGCAGACGAGAGCTCCTATAATTCACCCCTCCACTTT.

This clonotype was seen a handful of times. This sequence joins TRBV6-5 and TRBJ2-7; TRBD1 agrees at 7 bases. Trimming removed 2 bases from V and 3 bases from J; junction bases left unmatched: 4. This CDR3 is 14 amino acids long. Germline V gene sequence: CDR1 MNHEY, CDR2 SVGAGI. The CDR3 DNA reads TGTGCCAGCAGTTACGGGCAGGGGGTCTACGAGCAGTACTTC. This encodes CASSYGQGVYEQYF.

This chain connects TRBV20-1 to TRBJ1-1, with no clear D. The V gene lost 1 base and the J gene lost 7 bases, with 13 bases spanning the gap. Per germline, CDR1 DFQATT and CDR2 SNEGSKA (reference sequence). This CDR3 is built from 13 residues. CDR3 nucleotides: TGCAGTGCTAGAGCTCCGAACAGCCGTGAAGCTTTCTTT. This sequence encodes CSARAPNSREAFF.

This clonotype appeared a few times. The rearrangement joins TRBV6-2 or TRBV6-3 to TRBJ2-5; D is undetermined. From germline, CDR1 is MNHEY and CDR2 SVGEGT. The CDR3 sequence is 12 residues long. Trimming stripped 1 base from V and 0 bases from J, with 0 bases between. The CDR3 loop reads CASSYYQETQYF. The CDR3 DNA is TGTGCCAGCAGTTACTACCAAGAGACCCAGTACTTC.

The chain has TRBV7-9 and TRBJ2-4; D possibly matches TRBD1 or TRBD2 (5 bases each). V lost 1 base to trimming and J lost 5 bases, with 18 bases between them. The CDR3 length is 17 residues. CDR1 and CDR2 (germline): SEHNR, FQNEAQ (reference sequence). CDR3 nucleotides: TGTGCCAGCAGCTTAGAATTGGTTGGGCAGGGAGAAAACATTCAGTACTTC. It specifies CASSLELVGQGENIQYF.

Only a few counts were recorded for this clonotype. The chain employs TRBV5-1 and TRBJ1-1, with a tentative D call TRBD1 (5 bases). V lost 3 bases and J lost 4, with 16 bases in between. Germline V gene sequence: CDR1 SGHRS, CDR2 YFSETQ. This CDR3 region has 15 residues. The CDR3 spells CASSSDASGGTEAFF. CDR3 coding DNA: TGCGCCAGCAGCTCTGACGCGTCTGGGGGCACTGAAGCTTTCTTT.

This chain links TRBV12-3 or TRBV12-4 with TRBJ2-7; D not certain. This CDR3 contains 15 residues. V lost 1 base, J lost 5 bases, and 15 bases lay in between. CDR3 DNA sequence: TGTGCCAGCAGTTTAGAAAAGCGCGCTTGGGACGAGCAGTACTTC. Residues: CASSLEKRAWDEQYF.

This clonotype was observed many times. This rearrangement joins TRBV9 to TRBJ2-1; D is perhaps TRBD2 (6 bases). The V gene's germline CDR1 is SGDLS and CDR2 YYNGEE. Trimming took off 0 bases at V and 9 bases at J, with 13 bases between the two ends. The CDR3 covers 14 residues. CDR3 residues: CASSVESFGSEQFF. DNA of the CDR3: TGTGCCAGCAGCGTAGAGAGCTTCGGGAGTGAGCAGTTCTTC.

This clonotype was recorded many times. The genes are TRBV3-1 and TRBJ1-5; D is unclear. Germline CDR1 reads LGHDT; CDR2 reads YNNKEL (reference sequence). Trimming took 4 bases from V and 0 from J, leaving 10 bases between them. The CDR3 consists of 15 residues. CDR3 sequence reads: CASSPGVNSNQPQHF. CDR3 coding DNA: TGTGCCAGCAGCCCGGGAGTGAATAGCAATCAGCCCCAGCATTTT.

The chain employs TRBV7-2 and TRBJ1-1; 7 bases are a match to TRBD1. V lost 0 bases, J lost 4 bases, and 8 bases stayed unmatched. Germline V lookup: CDR1 SGHTA, CDR2 FQGNSA. CDR3 length equals 16 residues. CDR3 sequence (DNA): TGTGCCAGCAGCTTAGCGGTAAGGGGGCTTACCACTGAAGCTTTCTTT. Translating gives CASSLAVRGLTTEAFF.

This clonotype has at least ten counts. V gene TRBV9 combines with J gene TRBJ2-1, with 11 positions matching TRBD2. Trimming at V came to 2 bases and at J to 7 bases, leaving 5 bases not matched to a gene. CDR1 and CDR2 (germline): SGDLS, YYNGEE. This CDR3 spans 15 amino acids. CDR3 DNA: TGTGCCAGCAGCGTGGCTAGCGGGGGGTTAAATGAGCAGTTCTTC. It specifies CASSVASGGLNEQFF.

This clonotype showed up just a few times. The chain employs TRBV3-2 and TRBJ2-3; no check of the table's D call, TRBD2, against the DNA was made. TRBV3-2 is a pseudogene. The CDR3 is 17 residues long. The CDR3 sequence: CASPGEAGGSSTDTQYF. The DNA of the CDR3 is TGTGCCAGCCCGGGGGAGGCGGGGGGTTCTAGCACAGATACGCAGTATTTT.

The chain is built from TRBV20-1 and TRBJ2-5; no clear D. The length of the CDR3 is 11 residues. Trimming left V 7 bases short and J 1 base short, with 7 bases between. The V gene's germline CDR1 is DFQATT and CDR2 SNEGSKA (reference sequence). The CDR3 sequence: CSGRLQETQYF. The CDR3 DNA follows: TGCAGTGGACGGCTCCAAGAGACCCAGTACTTC.

The genes are TRBV20-1 and TRBJ2-7, with 7 positions matching TRBD1. V dropped 2 bases and J dropped 3; count of bases not matched to a gene: 7. Germline V gene lookup returns CDR1 DFQATT and CDR2 SNEGSKA (reference sequence). This CDR3 is built from 14 residues. The CDR3 DNA reads TGCAGTGCTAGACCCCGGGACAGCAGCTACGAGCAGTACTTC. This encodes CSARPRDSSYEQYF.

The V and J genes are TRBV2 and TRBJ1-1, with D tentatively TRBD1 (5 bases). The CDR3 sequence is 15 residues long. Trimming removed 10 bases at V and 2 bases at J, with 20 bases between. The germline gives CDR1 SNHLY, CDR2 FYNNEI. The CDR3 protein is CATDGGTDRNTEAFF. Here the CDR3 DNA reads TGTGCCACCGACGGGGGGACGGATAGAAACACTGAAGCTTTCTTT.

This clonotype was counted a few times. The rearrangement uses TRBV3-1 and TRBJ1-1; no reliable D call. The CDR3 has 13 amino acids. The V gene's germline CDR1 is LGHDT and CDR2 YNNKEL (reference sequence). Trimming pared 4 bases from V and 3 bases from J, leaving 9 bases between. The CDR3 bases are TGTGCCAGCAGCCCCTCCCCGTACACTGAAGCTTTCTTT. This gives the protein CASSPSPYTEAFF. The full variable domain, completed using reference TRBV3-1 and TRBJ1-1, is DTAVSQTPKYLVTQMGNDKSIKCEQNLGHDTMYWYKQDSKKFLKIMFSYNNKELIINETVPNRFSPKSPDKAHLNLHINSLELGDSAVYFCASSPSPYTEAFFGQGTRLTVV.

The gene calls are TRBV5-6 and TRBJ2-5; 11 nucleotides align to TRBD2. CDR1 and CDR2 from the germline V gene are SGHDT and YYEEEE. The CDR3 has 15 amino acids. J gave up 3 bases and V 1 base, and 2 bases lay outside the gene matches. The CDR3 sequence: CASSLSTSGKETQYF. In DNA, the CDR3 is TGTGCCAGCAGCTTGTCGACTAGCGGGAAAGAGACCCAGTACTTC.

This clonotype has at least ten counts. The CDR3: CASSFRGRETQYF. Written as DNA, the CDR3 is TGCGCCAGCAGCTTCAGGGGTCGAGAGACCCAGTACTTC. The chain has TRBV5-1 and TRBJ2-5; D perhaps matches TRBD1 (6 bases). Germline V gene lookup returns CDR1 SGHRS and CDR2 YFSETQ. Trimming took 2 bases from V and 4 from J, leaving 9 bases between them. CDR3 length equals 13 residues.

This clonotype was picked up a small number of times. The CDR3 loop reads CASSLPRLSREKLFF. CDR3 bases: TGTGCCAGCAGCTTACCTCGGCTGTCTCGGGAAAAACTGTTTTTT. The chain is built from TRBV7-9 and TRBJ1-4; D unresolved. With 2 bases removed from V and 8 bases from J, the gap between germline ends came to 15 bases. The CDR3 runs to 15 residues. The germline V gene encodes CDR1 SEHNR and CDR2 FQNEAQ (reference sequence).

This clonotype was seen many times. This rearrangement joins TRBV4-3 to TRBJ2-3, with TRBD2 matching over 9 bases. From germline, CDR1 is LGHNA and CDR2 YSLEER. The V segment lost 2 bases and the J segment 10 bases; nucleotides outside the gene matches: 10. The CDR3 length is 15 residues. The CDR3 DNA reads TGCGCCAGCAGCCAAACCCCGTCAAGCGGGGGGCCGCAGTATTTT. Amino acid sequence: CASSQTPSSGGPQYF.

The V and J genes are TRBV6-1 and TRBJ2-7; TRBD1 matches 7 bases. Losses at the gene ends were 4 bases for V and 2 bases for J; bases not matched to a gene: 5. The CDR3 consists of 14 residues. Germline V CDR1 and CDR2: MNHNS, SASEGT. CDR3 nucleotides: TGTGCCAGCAGTGGATCCGGGACAGCCTACGAGCAGTACTTC. It encodes CASSGSGTAYEQYF.

This clonotype came up a few times. The V and J genes are TRBV27 and TRBJ1-4, with D unresolved. From germline, CDR1 is MNHEY and CDR2 SMNVEV (reference sequence). This CDR3 spans 13 amino acids. Trimming cost V 5 bases and J 4 bases, with 8 bases left between them. CDR3 bases: TGTGCCAGCAGTCACAGACTTAATGAAAAACTGTTTTTT. Residues: CASSHRLNEKLFF.

The chain has TRBV5-5 and TRBJ2-1, with no clear D. CDR1 and CDR2 from the germline V gene are SGHKS and YYEKEE (reference sequence). The CDR3 length is 13 residues. The V end lost 0 bases, the J end lost 7 bases, and 8 bases lay between the germline ends. The CDR3 DNA reads TGTGCCAGCAGCTTGGGTTCGCGTAATGAGCAGTTCTTC. It encodes CASSLGSRNEQFF.

The chain recombines TRBV27 with TRBJ2-2; tentative D call: TRBD1 (5 bases). Trimming cost V 5 bases and J 0 bases, with 13 bases left between them. The CDR3 contains 16 residues. CDR1 and CDR2 (germline): MNHEY, SMNVEV (reference sequence). CDR3 coding DNA: TGTGCCAGCAGTCTACGACAGTTCGCGAACACCGGGGAGCTGTTTTTT. This gives the protein CASSLRQFANTGELFF.

This clonotype occurred a few times. V usage is TRBV15 and J usage is TRBJ1-2; D is unresolved. Germline CDR1 and CDR2: LNHNV and YYDKDF (reference sequence). There are 13 residues in the CDR3. V was cut by 3 bases and J by 8 bases, with 13 bases left in between. The DNA of the CDR3 is TGTGCCACCAGCAGCAGAGAGGTCGACGGCTACACCTTC. Residues: CATSSREVDGYTF.

The rearrangement joins TRBV29-1 to TRBJ1-2; no firm D call. The germline CDR1 and CDR2 sequences are SQVTM and ANQGSEA. This CDR3 has 13 amino acids. Trimming cost V 1 base and J 8 bases, with 14 bases left between them. DNA of the CDR3: TGCAGCGTTGAAGCCGGAAACCTTAGCGGCTACACCTTC. Translation: CSVEAGNLSGYTF.

V usage is TRBV6-1 and J usage is TRBJ2-1; TRBD1 or TRBD2 may be the D gene (5 bases each). V shed 6 bases and J shed 2 bases, with 20 bases lying between them. The CDR3 extends over 17 amino acids. Germline loops: CDR1 MNHNS, CDR2 SASEGT. The CDR3 nucleotides read TGTGCCAGCAGCCCTAACCCTCGGGACCAACCCTACAATGAGCAGTTCTTC. As protein: CASSPNPRDQPYNEQFF.

This clonotype has only a few counts. The CDR3 DNA sequence: TGTGCCAGCAGTGACACCACAGGGGCGTACAATGAGCAGTTCTTC. It is translated as CASSDTTGAYNEQFF. The chain links TRBV6-4 to TRBJ2-1, with TRBD1 matching over 7 bases. Germline V gene sequence: CDR1 MRHNA, CDR2 SNTAGT. V trimming: 2 bases; J trimming: 4 bases; junction bases outside the gene matches: 5. This CDR3 region has 15 residues.

The chain has TRBV29-1 and TRBJ1-4; D unclear. This CDR3 spans 12 amino acids. Trimming took 5 bases from V and 7 from J, leaving 11 bases between them. The germline gives CDR1 SQVTM, CDR2 ANQGSEA. CDR3: CSVRGNGEKLFF. The DNA for the CDR3 is TGCAGCGTTCGGGGAAATGGTGAAAAACTGTTTTTT. The entire variable domain, with the rest obtained from reference TRBV29-1 and TRBJ1-4, is as follows: SAVISQKPSRDICQRGTSLTIQCQVDSQVTMMFWYRQQPGQSLTLIATANQGSEATYESGFVIDKFPISRPNLTFSTLTVSNMSPEDSSIYLCSVRGNGEKLFFGSGTQLSVL.

This chain connects TRBV7-2 to TRBJ2-5, with TRBD2 as a possible D gene (6 bases). The CDR3 contains 13 residues. Trimming cost V 3 bases and J 7 bases, with 12 bases left between them. Per the germline V gene, CDR1 is SGHTA and CDR2 is FQGNSA. The CDR3 here is CASSFWVGGTQYF. The CDR3 DNA reads as TGTGCCAGCAGCTTCTGGGTGGGAGGGACCCAGTACTTC.